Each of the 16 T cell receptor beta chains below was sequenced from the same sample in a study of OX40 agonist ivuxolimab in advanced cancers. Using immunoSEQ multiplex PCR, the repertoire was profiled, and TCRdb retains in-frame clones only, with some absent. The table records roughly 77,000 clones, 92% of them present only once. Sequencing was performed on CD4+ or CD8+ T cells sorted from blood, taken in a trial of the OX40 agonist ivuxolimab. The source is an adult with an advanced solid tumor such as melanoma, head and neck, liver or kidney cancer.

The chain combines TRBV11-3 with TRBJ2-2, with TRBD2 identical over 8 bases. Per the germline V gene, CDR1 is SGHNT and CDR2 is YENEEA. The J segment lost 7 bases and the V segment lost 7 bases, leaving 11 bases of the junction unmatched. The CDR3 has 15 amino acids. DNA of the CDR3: TGTGCCAGCATATTTGGGACTAGGGGGATCGGGGAGCTGTTTTTT. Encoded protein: CASIFGTRGIGELFF.

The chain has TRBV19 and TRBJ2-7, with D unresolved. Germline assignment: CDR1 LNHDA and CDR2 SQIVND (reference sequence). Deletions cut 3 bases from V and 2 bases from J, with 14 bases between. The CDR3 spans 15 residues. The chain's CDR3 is CASSIGPADPYEQYF. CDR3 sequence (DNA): TGTGCCAGTAGTATCGGGCCAGCCGACCCCTACGAGCAGTACTTC.

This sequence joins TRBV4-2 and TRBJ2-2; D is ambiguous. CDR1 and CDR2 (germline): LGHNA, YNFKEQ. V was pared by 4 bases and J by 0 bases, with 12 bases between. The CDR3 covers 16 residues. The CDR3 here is CASSRAATPNTGELFF. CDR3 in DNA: TGTGCCAGCAGCCGGGCGGCTACGCCGAACACCGGGGAGCTGTTTTTT.

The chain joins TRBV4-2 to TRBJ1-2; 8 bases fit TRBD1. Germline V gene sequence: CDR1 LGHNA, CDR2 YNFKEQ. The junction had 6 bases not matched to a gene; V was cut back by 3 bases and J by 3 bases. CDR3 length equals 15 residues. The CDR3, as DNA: TGTGCCAGCAGCCAGGAGACAGGGGAGGACTATGGCTACACCTTC. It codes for CASSQETGEDYGYTF.

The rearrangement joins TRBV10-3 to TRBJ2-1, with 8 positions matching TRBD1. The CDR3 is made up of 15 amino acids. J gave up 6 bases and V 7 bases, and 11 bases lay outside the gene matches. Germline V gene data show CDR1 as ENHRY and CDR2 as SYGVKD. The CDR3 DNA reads TGTGCCATCACGACGGACAGGGAAAGGGGCAATGAGCAGTTCTTC. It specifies CAITTDRERGNEQFF.

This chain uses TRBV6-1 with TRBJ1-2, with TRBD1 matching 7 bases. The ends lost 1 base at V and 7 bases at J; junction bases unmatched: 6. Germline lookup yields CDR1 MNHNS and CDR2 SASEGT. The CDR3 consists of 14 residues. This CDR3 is CASSEVGQGGGYTF. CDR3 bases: TGTGCCAGCAGTGAAGTGGGCCAGGGGGGTGGCTACACCTTC.

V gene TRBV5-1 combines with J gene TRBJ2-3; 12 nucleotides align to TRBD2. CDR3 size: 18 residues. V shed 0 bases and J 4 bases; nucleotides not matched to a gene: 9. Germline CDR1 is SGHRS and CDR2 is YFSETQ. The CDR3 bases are TGCGCCAGCAGCTTGGGCGGGGGACTAGCGGGCCCCGCAGATACGCAGTATTTT. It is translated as CASSLGGGLAGPADTQYF.

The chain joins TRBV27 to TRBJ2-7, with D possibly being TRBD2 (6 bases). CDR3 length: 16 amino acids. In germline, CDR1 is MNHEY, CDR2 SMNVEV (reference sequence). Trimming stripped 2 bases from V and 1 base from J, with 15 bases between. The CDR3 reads CASSLTVRERSYEQYF. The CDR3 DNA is TGTGCCAGCAGTTTAACGGTGCGGGAACGTTCCTACGAGCAGTACTTC.

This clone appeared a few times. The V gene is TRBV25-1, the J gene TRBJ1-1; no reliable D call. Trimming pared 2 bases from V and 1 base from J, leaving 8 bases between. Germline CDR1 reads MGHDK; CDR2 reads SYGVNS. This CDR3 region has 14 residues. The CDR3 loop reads CASSELGGNTEAFF. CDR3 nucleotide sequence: TGTGCCAGCAGTGAACTGGGCGGGAACACTGAAGCTTTCTTT.

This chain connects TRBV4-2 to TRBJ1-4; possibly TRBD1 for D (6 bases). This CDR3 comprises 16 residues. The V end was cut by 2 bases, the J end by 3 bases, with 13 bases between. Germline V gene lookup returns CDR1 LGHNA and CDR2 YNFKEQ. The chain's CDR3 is CASSQSRGQPNEKLFF. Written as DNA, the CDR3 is TGTGCCAGCAGCCAATCTAGAGGACAGCCTAATGAAAAACTGTTTTTT.

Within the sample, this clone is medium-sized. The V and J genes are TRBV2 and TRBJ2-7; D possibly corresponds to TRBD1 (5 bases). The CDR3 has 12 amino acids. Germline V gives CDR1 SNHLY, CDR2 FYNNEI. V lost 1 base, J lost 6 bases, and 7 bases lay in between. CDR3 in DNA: TGTGCCAGCAGTGAAGAGGGGCTCGAGCAGTACTTC. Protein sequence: CASSEEGLEQYF.

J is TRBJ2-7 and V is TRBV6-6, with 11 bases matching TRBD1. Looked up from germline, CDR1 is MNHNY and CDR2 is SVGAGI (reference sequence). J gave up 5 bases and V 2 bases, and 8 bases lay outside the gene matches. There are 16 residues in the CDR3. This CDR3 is CASSYPPGQGVHEQYF. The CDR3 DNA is TGTGCCAGCAGTTACCCTCCGGGACAGGGGGTCCACGAGCAGTACTTC.

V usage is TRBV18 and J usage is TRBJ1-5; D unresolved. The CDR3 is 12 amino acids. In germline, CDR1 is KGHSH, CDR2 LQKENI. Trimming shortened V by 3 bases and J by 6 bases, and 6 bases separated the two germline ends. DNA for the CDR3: TGTGCCAGCTCACCGCCTGGTCAGCCCCAGCATTTT. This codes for CASSPPGQPQHF.

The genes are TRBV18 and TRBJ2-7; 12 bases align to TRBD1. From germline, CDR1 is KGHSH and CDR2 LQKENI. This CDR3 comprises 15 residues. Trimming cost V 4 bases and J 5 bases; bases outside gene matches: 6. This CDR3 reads CASSQGTGGLDEQYF. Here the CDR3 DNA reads TGTGCCAGCTCACAGGGGACAGGGGGCTTAGACGAGCAGTACTTC.

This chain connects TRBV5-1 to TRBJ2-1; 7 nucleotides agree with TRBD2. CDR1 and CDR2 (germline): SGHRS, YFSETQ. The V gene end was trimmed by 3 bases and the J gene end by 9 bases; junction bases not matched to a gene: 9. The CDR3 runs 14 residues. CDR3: CASSSVTSAGEQFF. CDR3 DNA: TGCGCCAGCAGCTCGGTCACTAGCGCAGGTGAGCAGTTCTTC.

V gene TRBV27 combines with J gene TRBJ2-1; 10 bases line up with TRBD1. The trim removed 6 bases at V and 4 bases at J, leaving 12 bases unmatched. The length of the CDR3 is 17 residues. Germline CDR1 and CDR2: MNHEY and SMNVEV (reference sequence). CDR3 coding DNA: TGTGCCAGCAGCTTCAGACCGGGACAGGGGATTTACAATGAGCAGTTCTTC. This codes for CASSFRPGQGIYNEQFF.